Listed here are 26 T cell receptor beta chains from one sample, sequenced in a study of PD-L1 blockade in urothelial cancer. The repertoire was sequenced with immunoSEQ multiplex PCR; TCRdb's copy has only in-frame clones and lacks some. The table records tens of thousands of clones, over 70% of them present only once. The sequences come from PBMCs, collected around atezolizumab (anti-PD-L1) treatment. Receptors were obtained from a man aged 65 to 79 with urothelial cancer.

In this sample, this clone turned up once. The V call is TRBV5-1, the J call TRBJ1-5; the match to TRBD1 covers 7 bases. With V trimmed by 4 bases and J by 8 bases, 9 bases remained unmatched. There are 14 residues in the CDR3. Germline CDR1 reads SGHRS; CDR2 reads YFSETQ. DNA for the CDR3: TGCGCCAGCAGCCTTCAGGGGGGTGTCGAGCCCCAGCATTTT. As protein: CASSLQGGVEPQHF.

J is TRBJ1-4 and V is TRBV18; D remains unclear. The germline V gene has CDR1 KGHSH and CDR2 LQKENI. This CDR3 spans 15 amino acids. Trimming took off 6 bases at V and 2 bases at J, with 13 bases between the two ends. This CDR3 is CASSPTGFTNEKLFF. CDR3 DNA: TGTGCCAGCTCCCCAACGGGTTTCACTAATGAAAAACTGTTTTTT.

J is TRBJ2-1 and V is TRBV5-4, with D perhaps matching TRBD1 (6 bases). Germline V lookup: CDR1 SGHNT, CDR2 YYREEE (reference sequence). V lost 6 bases and J 4 bases, leaving 14 bases between the germline ends. This CDR3 region has 14 residues. CDR3 loop: CASKGDLEYNEQFF. The CDR3 DNA reads as TGTGCCAGCAAGGGGGACCTGGAGTACAATGAGCAGTTCTTC. Based on the CDR3 plus reference TRBV5-4 and TRBJ2-1, the full variable domain is ETGVTQSPTHLIKTRGQQVTLRCSSQSGHNTVSWYQQALGQGPQFIFQYYREEENGRGNFPPRFSGLQFPNYSSELNVNALELDDSALYLCASKGDLEYNEQFFGPGTRLTVL.

The chain carries TRBV5-1 and TRBJ1-4; no firm D call. This CDR3 has 16 residues. Germline CDR1 SGHRS, CDR2 YFSETQ. Between the trimmed V and J ends, which lost 0 bases and 2 bases, there was a span of 11 bases. CDR3 DNA sequence: TGCGCCAGCAGCTTGGGGGGAGCCCATACTAATGAAAAACTGTTTTTT. Protein product: CASSLGGAHTNEKLFF. The full variable domain, completed using reference TRBV5-1 and TRBJ1-4, is KAGVTQTPRYLIKTRGQQVTLSCSPISGHRSVSWYQQTPGQGLQFLFEYFSETQRNKGNFPGRFSGRQFSNSRSEMNVSTLELGDSALYLCASSLGGAHTNEKLFFGSGTQLSVL.

The chain combines TRBV6-6 with TRBJ2-7, with TRBD1 identical over 9 bases. Unmatched junction bases numbered 9, after V lost 5 bases and J lost 4 bases. Germline V gene data show CDR1 as MNHNY and CDR2 as SVGAGI (reference sequence). The CDR3 covers 15 residues. The CDR3 here is CASSNPGQGQYEQYF. The CDR3 bases are TGTGCCAGCAGTAACCCCGGACAGGGGCAATACGAGCAGTACTTC.

The J gene is TRBJ2-1, the V gene TRBV7-6; TRBD2 is a possible D gene (5 bases). Trimming took 5 bases from V and 9 from J, leaving 11 bases between them. Germline-derived CDR1 and CDR2 are SGHVS and FNYEAQ. CDR3 length equals 12 residues. CDR3 amino acids: CASSQGGSEQFF. CDR3 in DNA: TGTGCCAGCAGCCAAGGAGGTAGTGAGCAGTTCTTC.

The chain employs TRBV25-1 and TRBJ2-7; D might be TRBD1 (6 bases). Germline lookup yields CDR1 MGHDK and CDR2 SYGVNS. This CDR3 contains 15 residues. Trimming pared 4 bases from V and 2 bases from J, leaving 15 bases between. CDR3 DNA sequence: TGTGCCAGCAGTGCCCCGGGACACCCTACCTACGAGCAGTACTTC. Protein: CASSAPGHPTYEQYF.

The chain has TRBV11-2 and TRBJ1-5; TRBD1 matches 7 bases. The germline gives CDR1 SGHAT, CDR2 FQNNGV. This CDR3 comprises 16 residues. The junction had 7 bases not matched to a gene; V was cut back by 5 bases and J by 0 bases. Here the CDR3 reads CASSPGTDYSNQPQHF. CDR3 sequence (DNA): TGTGCCAGCAGCCCCGGGACAGATTATAGCAATCAGCCCCAGCATTTT.

V and J are TRBV30 and TRBJ1-4; D perhaps matches TRBD1 (6 bases). CDR1 and CDR2 (germline): GTSNPN, SVGIG (reference sequence). This CDR3 is 17 amino acids long. V was pared by 0 bases and J by 0 bases, with 14 bases between. CDR3 nucleotide sequence: TGTGCCTGGAGTGTTGGCAGGGGAGGGGCAACTAATGAAAAACTGTTTTTT. It specifies CAWSVGRGGATNEKLFF.

This clone appeared a single time. This chain links TRBV27 with TRBJ1-4; no reliable D call. The CDR3 consists of 14 residues. Germline V gene sequence: CDR1 MNHEY, CDR2 SMNVEV (reference sequence). Trimming stripped 3 bases from V and 7 bases from J, with 12 bases between. CDR3 bases: TGTGCCAGCAGTTTTGGTGTGGGCAGTGAAAAACTGTTTTTT. This translates into CASSFGVGSEKLFF.

The V call is TRBV5-1, the J call TRBJ2-7; 7 positions agree with TRBD2. Germline V lookup: CDR1 SGHRS, CDR2 YFSETQ. The V gene end was trimmed by 5 bases and the J gene end by 2 bases; junction bases not matched to a gene: 13. The CDR3 runs 16 residues. The CDR3 loop reads CASRESLAENAYEQYF. CDR3 DNA sequence: TGCGCCAGCAGAGAATCTCTAGCGGAGAATGCCTACGAGCAGTACTTC.

The V and J genes are TRBV27 and TRBJ1-5; 8 bases align to TRBD1. The CDR3 length is 14 residues. Germline CDR1 and CDR2: MNHEY and SMNVEV (reference sequence). With V trimmed by 8 bases and J by 4 bases, 7 bases remained unmatched. The CDR3 nucleotides are TGTGCCAGCGCCGGGGACAGGCTAAATCAGCCCCAGCATTTT. The encoded protein is CASAGDRLNQPQHF.

The chain carries TRBV29-1 and TRBJ2-1; 7 bases align to TRBD2. From germline, CDR1 is SQVTM and CDR2 ANQGSEA. V shed 7 bases, J shed 4 bases, and the junction held 10 bases outside the gene matches. CDR3 size: 14 residues. CDR3 nucleotides: TGCAGCGCGGTGGATCGGGAGGTGTACAATGAGCAGTTCTTC. It is translated as CSAVDREVYNEQFF.

The chain carries TRBV6-1 and TRBJ1-5, with a weak D call TRBD1 (6 bases). Germline V lookup: CDR1 MNHNS, CDR2 SASEGT. V dropped 6 bases and J dropped 7 bases, with 16 bases sitting between them. This CDR3 contains 14 residues. The CDR3 here is CASRLTGREQPQHF. Here the CDR3 DNA reads TGTGCCAGCAGGCTTACAGGGAGAGAACAGCCCCAGCATTTT.

The V call is TRBV4-1, the J call TRBJ2-7; 10 positions agree with TRBD2. Germline CDR1 MGHRA, CDR2 YSYEKL. V dropped 1 base and J dropped 4; count of bases not matched to a gene: 4. The CDR3 has 15 residues. This CDR3 reads CASSQGGLARYEQYF. The CDR3 region has the DNA TGCGCCAGCAGCCAAGGGGGACTAGCGCGTTACGAGCAGTACTTC.

The genes are TRBV11-2 and TRBJ2-7; D perhaps matches TRBD1 (5 bases). Germline CDR1 is SGHAT and CDR2 is FQNNGV. Trimming took 5 bases from V and 1 from J, leaving 9 bases between them. There are 13 residues in the CDR3. CDR3 residues: CASSPDSSYEQYF. In DNA form, the CDR3 reads TGTGCCAGCAGCCCTGACAGTTCCTACGAGCAGTACTTC.

The CDR3 loop reads CAISEPSTGAGANVLTF. The CDR3 DNA is TGTGCCATCAGTGAGCCATCTACAGGGGCTGGGGCCAACGTCCTGACTTTC. The chain links TRBV10-3 to TRBJ2-6, with TRBD1 matching 7 bases. With V trimmed by 2 bases and J by 2 bases, 6 bases remained unmatched. CDR3 length: 17 residues. Per the germline V gene, CDR1 is ENHRY and CDR2 is SYGVKD.

This clone was counted only a few times. The chain is built from TRBV6-1 and TRBJ2-5; TRBD1 matches 7 bases. The CDR3 sequence is 15 residues long. Germline CDR1 MNHNS, CDR2 SASEGT. After removal of 3 bases from V and 0 bases from J, the junction contained 4 bases not matched to a gene. The CDR3 coding sequence is TGTGCCAGCAGTGAGCCGGGGACAGACCAAGAGACCCAGTACTTC. Residues: CASSEPGTDQETQYF.

V and J are TRBV2 and TRBJ2-7; TRBD1 matches 7 bases. The trim removed 8 bases at V and 0 bases at J, leaving 7 bases unmatched. Germline V gene sequence: CDR1 SNHLY, CDR2 FYNNEI. The CDR3 length is 14 residues. The CDR3 DNA reads TGTGCCAGCTTATTCAGGGGGAGCTCCTACGAGCAGTACTTC. Its translation is CASLFRGSSYEQYF.

The chain has TRBV2 and TRBJ1-5; weak D call: TRBD1 (5 bases). V gave up 7 bases and J gave up 2 bases, with 12 bases separating them. The V gene's germline CDR1 is SNHLY and CDR2 FYNNEI. CDR3 length: 14 residues. This CDR3 reads CASTQTTGNQPQHF. CDR3 DNA sequence: TGTGCCAGCACTCAAACGACAGGCAATCAGCCCCAGCATTTT.

This sequence joins TRBV6-4 and TRBJ1-4; D is possibly TRBD1 (6 bases). The V end was cut by 4 bases, the J end by 7 bases, with 10 bases between. The V gene's germline CDR1 is MRHNA and CDR2 SNTAGT. This CDR3 is 13 amino acids long. The CDR3 sequence: CASSAQGGEKLFF. The DNA of the CDR3 is TGTGCCAGCAGTGCTCAAGGGGGTGAAAAACTGTTTTTT.

The J gene is TRBJ1-2, the V gene TRBV28, with D perhaps matching TRBD1 (6 bases). Trimming removed 2 bases at V and 4 bases at J, with 14 bases between. There are 15 residues in the CDR3. Per the germline V gene, CDR1 is MDHEN and CDR2 is SYDVKM. The CDR3 DNA follows: TGTGCCAGCAGTTTAGGGGGGGCAGACGTCTATGGCTACACCTTC. Encoded protein: CASSLGGADVYGYTF.

This chain links TRBV6-5 with TRBJ1-1; tentatively, D is TRBD1 (5 bases). The CDR3 runs 13 residues. The V gene's germline CDR1 is MNHEY and CDR2 SVGAGI. The V and J ends lost 6 bases and 4 bases respectively, with 12 bases between them. The CDR3 sequence: CASRGAGGTEAFF. CDR3 sequence (DNA): TGTGCCAGCAGGGGAGCGGGGGGCACTGAAGCTTTCTTT.

This clone came up a few times. The gene calls are TRBV4-1 and TRBJ1-5; D remains unclear. The CDR3 has 14 amino acids. V was trimmed by 0 bases and J by 7 bases, leaving 10 bases between them. CDR1 is MGHRA, CDR2 YSYEKL, per germline. CDR3 in DNA: TGCGCCAGCAGCCAAGAAAACAATCTGCAGCCCCAGCATTTT. Residues: CASSQENNLQPQHF.

A note on this clone: At one boundary the junction diverges from the germline segment, which might be a read error. The gene calls are TRBV7-7 and TRBJ2-5; possibly TRBD2 for D (5 bases). Germline V gene sequence: CDR1 SSHAT, CDR2 FNYEAQ (reference sequence). CDR3 length equals 14 residues. The CDR3 region is CASSLHPQEGTQYF. The CDR3 nucleotides read TGTGCTAGCAGCTTACACCCACAAGAGGGGACCCAGTACTTC.

The chain recombines TRBV9 with TRBJ2-5, with a possible D match to TRBD2 (5 bases). The CDR3 loop spans 15 amino acids. CDR1 and CDR2 from the germline V gene are SGDLS and YYNGEE. The germline V and J ends were trimmed by 0 bases and 7 bases, with 16 bases remaining between them. This chain's CDR3 is CASSVDRAGLGTQYF. The CDR3, as DNA: TGTGCCAGCAGCGTAGACCGGGCGGGCCTAGGGACCCAGTACTTC.